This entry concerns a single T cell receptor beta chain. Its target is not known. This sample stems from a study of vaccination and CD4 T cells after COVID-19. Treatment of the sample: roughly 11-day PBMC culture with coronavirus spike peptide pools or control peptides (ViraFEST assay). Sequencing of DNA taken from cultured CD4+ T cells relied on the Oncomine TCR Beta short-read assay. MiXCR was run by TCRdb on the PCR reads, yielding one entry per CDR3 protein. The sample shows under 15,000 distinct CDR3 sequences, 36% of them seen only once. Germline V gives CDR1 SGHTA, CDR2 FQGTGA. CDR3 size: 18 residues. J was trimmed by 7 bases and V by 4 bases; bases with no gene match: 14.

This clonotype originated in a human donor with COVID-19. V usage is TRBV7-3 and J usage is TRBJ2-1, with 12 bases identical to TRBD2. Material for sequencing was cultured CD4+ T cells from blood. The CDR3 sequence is CASSYLSPLAGGHNEQFF. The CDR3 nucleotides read TGTGCCAGCAGCTACCTCTCCCCGCTAGCGGGGGGGCATAATGAGCAGTTCTTC.